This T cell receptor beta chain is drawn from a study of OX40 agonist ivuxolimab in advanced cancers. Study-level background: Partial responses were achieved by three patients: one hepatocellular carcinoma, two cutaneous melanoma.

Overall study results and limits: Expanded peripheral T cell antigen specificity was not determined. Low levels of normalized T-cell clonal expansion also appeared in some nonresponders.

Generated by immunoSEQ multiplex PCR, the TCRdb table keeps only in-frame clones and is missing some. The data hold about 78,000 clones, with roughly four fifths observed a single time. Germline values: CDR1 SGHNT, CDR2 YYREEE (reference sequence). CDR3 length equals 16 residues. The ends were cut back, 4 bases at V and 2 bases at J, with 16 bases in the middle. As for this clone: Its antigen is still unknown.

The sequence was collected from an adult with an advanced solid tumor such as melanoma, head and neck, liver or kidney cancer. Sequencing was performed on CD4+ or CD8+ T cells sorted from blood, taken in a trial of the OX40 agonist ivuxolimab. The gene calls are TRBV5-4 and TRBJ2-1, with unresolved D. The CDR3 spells CASSVGSGNAYNEQFF. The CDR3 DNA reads TGTGCCAGCAGCGTTGGGTCCGGAAACGCCTACAATGAGCAGTTCTTC.